This passage covers 11 T cell receptor beta chains from one sample sequenced in a study of human T cells and chemical hapten exposure. Time point defined: pre-sensitization, week 0. Specified treatment: therapeutic diphenylcyclopropenone sensitization with weekly scalp DPC. TCRdb redid the calling of the RACE reads with MiXCR, one entry per CDR3 protein. This sample has under 100,000 distinct CDR3 sequences, with 7.5% to 9.5% found just once. Material: whole blood, obtained in connection with sensitization to the hapten diphenylcyclopropenone (DPC). The receptors derive from a man aged 35-49 years with alopecia areata. Some clones in this sample may be carry-over from other donors' samples.

Ten or more counts support this clonotype. The chain employs TRBV12-3 or TRBV12-4 and TRBJ2-2; TRBD2 matches at 12 bases. The trim removed 6 bases at V and 5 bases at J, leaving 7 bases unmatched. This CDR3 region has 16 residues. The CDR3 region is CASSRTSGMTTGELFF. DNA of the CDR3: TGTGCCAGCAGCCGGACTAGCGGGATGACAACCGGGGAGCTGTTTTTT.

The rearrangement joins TRBV7-2 to TRBJ2-7, with TRBD2 as a possible D gene (6 bases). CDR1 SGHTA and CDR2 FQGNSA come from the germline V gene. V dropped 5 bases and J dropped 1 base, with 12 bases sitting between them. The CDR3 sequence is 14 residues long. The CDR3, as DNA: TGTGCCAGCAGCCCGCGACTAGTTTCCTACGAGCAGTACTTC. Translation: CASSPRLVSYEQYF.

The rearrangement uses TRBV28 and TRBJ2-3; 9 bases line up with TRBD2. Per the germline V gene, CDR1 is MDHEN and CDR2 is SYDVKM. V lost 7 bases to trimming and J lost 0 bases; unmatched junction nucleotides: 17. This CDR3 contains 19 residues. CDR3 in amino acids: CASTPHGSGRRPSTDTQYF. The CDR3, as DNA: TGTGCCAGCACCCCCCATGGGAGCGGGAGGCGGCCTAGCACAGATACGCAGTATTTT.

This clonotype was observed many times. The rearrangement links TRBV11-3 to TRBJ2-7; D assignment may be TRBD1 or TRBD2 (5 bases each). Per the germline V gene, CDR1 is SGHNT and CDR2 is YENEEA. V lost 6 bases, J lost 2 bases, and 8 bases lay in between. CDR3 size: 12 residues. CDR3 DNA: TGTGCCAGCAGGGGGACCACCTACGAGCAGTACTTC. As protein: CASRGTTYEQYF.

This clonotype occurred many times. The gene calls are TRBV3-1 and TRBJ1-3; D is unclear. This CDR3 comprises 14 residues. The germline V and J ends were trimmed by 4 bases and 1 base, with 8 bases remaining between them. In germline, CDR1 is LGHDT, CDR2 YNNKEL (reference sequence). CDR3 sequence (DNA): TGTGCCAGCAGCCCCCGGGATTCTGGAAACACCATATATTTT. This sequence encodes CASSPRDSGNTIYF.

The rearrangement joins TRBV29-1 to TRBJ2-5, with 7 bases that match TRBD2. The CDR3 loop spans 14 amino acids. Germline assignment: CDR1 SQVTM and CDR2 ANQGSEA. The ends lost 4 bases at V and 4 bases at J; junction bases unmatched: 9. In DNA, the CDR3 is TGCAGCGTTGGGAAAGCGGGACTGCGAGAGACCCAGTACTTC. Protein product: CSVGKAGLRETQYF.

A few counts support this clonotype. V gene TRBV7-2 combines with J gene TRBJ2-7, with TRBD2 as a possible D gene (6 bases). Germline V gene data show CDR1 as SGHTA and CDR2 as FQGNSA. V was trimmed by 1 base and J by 3 bases, leaving 7 bases between them. CDR3 length: 13 amino acids. The CDR3 region has the DNA TGTGCCAGCAGCTTAGTTAGCGGCTACGAGCAGTACGTC. This codes for CASSLVSGYEQYV.

In its sample, this clonotype was seen many times. The chain has TRBV7-3 and TRBJ1-2; a weak D match, TRBD1 (5 bases). The length of the CDR3 is 13 residues. CDR1 is SGHTA, CDR2 FQGTGA, per germline. V was shortened by 5 bases and J by 6 bases, with 13 bases between the two germline ends. The CDR3 DNA sequence: TGTGCCAGCAGCGCGGGGGGAGAAAATGGCTACACCTTC. It specifies CASSAGGENGYTF.

In this sample, this clonotype turned up a few times. The CDR3 does not close with the conserved phenylalanine or tryptophan, likely indicating a read error. The chain is built from TRBV6-5 and TRBJ2-1; 14 nucleotides line up with TRBD2. The CDR3 has 15 residues. Germline CDR1 reads MNHEY; CDR2 reads SVGAGI. V shed 5 bases, J shed 7 bases, and the junction held 4 bases outside the gene matches. The chain's CDR3 is CASSDGTSGRNEQFL. In DNA form, the CDR3 reads TGTGCCAGCAGTGACGGGACTAGCGGGAGAAATGAGCAGTTCCTC.

This clonotype was counted many times. This chain joins TRBV5-6 and TRBJ2-7; maybe TRBD1 (6 bases). The CDR3 contains 15 residues. Germline V gene lookup returns CDR1 SGHDT and CDR2 YYEEEE. The germline V and J ends were trimmed by 1 base and 0 bases, with 11 bases remaining between them. In DNA, the CDR3 is TGTGCCAGCAGCTTGTCCTGGACAGCCTCCTACGAGCAGTACTTC. Its protein product is CASSLSWTASYEQYF.

This clonotype was recorded many times. The chain has TRBV5-1 and TRBJ1-5; TRBD1 might be the D (5 bases). The CDR3 contains 15 residues. The germline V gene encodes CDR1 SGHRS and CDR2 YFSETQ. V was pared by 4 bases and J by 0 bases, with 11 bases between. The CDR3 region has the DNA TGCGCCAGCAGCCAGACAGCGGATAGCAATCAGCCCCAGCATTTT. It specifies CASSQTADSNQPQHF.